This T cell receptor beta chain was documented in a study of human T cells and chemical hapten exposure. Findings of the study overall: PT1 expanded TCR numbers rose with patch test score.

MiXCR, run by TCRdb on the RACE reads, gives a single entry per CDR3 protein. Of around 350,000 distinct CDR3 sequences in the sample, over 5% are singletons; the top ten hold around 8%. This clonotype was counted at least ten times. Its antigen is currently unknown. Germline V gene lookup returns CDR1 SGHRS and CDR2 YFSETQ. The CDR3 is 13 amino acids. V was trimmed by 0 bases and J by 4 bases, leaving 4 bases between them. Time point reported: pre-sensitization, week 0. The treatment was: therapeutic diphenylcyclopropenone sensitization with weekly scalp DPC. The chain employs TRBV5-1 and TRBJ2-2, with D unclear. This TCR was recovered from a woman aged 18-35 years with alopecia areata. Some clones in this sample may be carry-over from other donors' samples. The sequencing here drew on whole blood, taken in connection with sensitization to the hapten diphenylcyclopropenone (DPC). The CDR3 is CASSLASTGELFF. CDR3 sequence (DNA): TGCGCCAGCAGCTTGGCCAGCACCGGGGAGCTGTTTTTT.